One TCR beta chain is described in this entry. Its specificity is unknown. A second PCR of roughly 7 to 11 cycles used a sample-barcoded 5' primer and a J-beta primer mix. TCRdb reprocessed the 5' RACE reads with MiXCR, giving one entry per CDR3 protein. The data hold 1,500,000 or so distinct CDR3 sequences, with around 59% observed a single time. Germline V gene lookup returns CDR1 LGHNA and CDR2 YSLEER. V shed 3 bases, J shed 5 bases, and the junction held 6 bases outside the gene matches. This CDR3 contains 15 residues. This sample was taken from a study of blood T cells in healthy people across ages. Points from the study as a whole: Naive CD4+ cells and diversity were both higher in long-lived donors than in aged donors.

The clonotype was recovered from a man younger than 30 in good health. The chain links TRBV4-3 to TRBJ2-5, with 10 bases lining up with TRBD2. The source material was blood. CDR3 region: CASSHDLTSGETQYF. The CDR3 coding sequence is TGCGCCAGCAGCCACGACCTGACTAGCGGGGAGACCCAGTACTTC.